This T cell receptor beta chain was retrieved from a study of OX40 agonist ivuxolimab in advanced cancers. For the study at large: Patients got intravenous ivuxolimab at 0.01 to 10 mg/kg every 2 weeks. Findings of the study overall: CD4+ and CD8+ blood T cells expanded clonally by week 6 at 0.1 to 3.0 mg/kg. Some of the lowest clonal expansion was seen in partial responders at 0.1-3.0 mg/kg.

Cycle 7 day 1, cycle 4 day 1, and baseline were the timepoints at which blood was sampled. As concerns this clone: Its specificity is not known.

Libraries were prepared by immunoSEQ multiplex PCR; TCRdb keeps only in-frame clonotypes and omits some of them. The sample has around 46,000 clones; roughly 89% are singletons. The CDR3 runs 14 residues. Germline values: CDR1 SQVTM, CDR2 ANQGSEA. Trimming stripped 3 bases from V and 2 bases from J, with 11 bases between. The chain couples TRBV29-1 to TRBJ2-1; perhaps TRBD1 as D (5 bases). The sequence was collected from an adult with an advanced solid tumor such as melanoma, head and neck, liver or kidney cancer. Sequenced here: CD4+ or CD8+ T cells sorted from blood, sampled in a trial of the OX40 agonist ivuxolimab. This chain's CDR3 is CSVDFGATYNEQFF. The CDR3, as DNA: TGCAGCGTTGATTTTGGGGCCACCTACAATGAGCAGTTCTTC.